This T cell receptor beta chain emerged from a study of blood T cell repertoires in COVID-19. The Seattle patients, enrolled during active infection, were followed longitudinally. Germline V lookup: CDR1 SNHLY, CDR2 FYNNEI. V gave up 2 bases and J gave up 5 bases; unmatched junction bases: 4. This CDR3 is built from 15 residues. In the original analysis: Nucleated cell counts were estimated from reference gene primer amplification. The repertoire was sequenced with immunoSEQ multiplex PCR; TCRdb's copy has only in-frame clones and lacks some. The V and J calls and the clone size are those of that table, but D and trimming were determined from the DNA. The repertoire consists of over 85,000 clones, with roughly 92% occurring once and the leading ten covering more than 1.5%.

Sequencing used peripheral blood. This receptor was obtained from a woman aged 45 to 65 with COVID-19, enrolled during active disease. The chain links TRBV2 to TRBJ2-7; 12 positions match TRBD2. The CDR3 sequence is CASSEPSGGAHEQYV. The CDR3, as DNA: TGTGCCAGCAGTGAACCTAGCGGGGGGGCCCACGAGCAGTACGTC.